A selection of T cell receptor beta chains follows, all from one sample in a study of T cells in Graves' hyperthyroidism and ophthalmopathy. In TCRdb, the multiplex PCR reads were re-called with MiXCR into one record per CDR3 protein. The data show around 360,000 distinct CDR3 sequences, with roughly 15% seen just once and roughly a fifth held by the top ten. The sequenced material came from blood. The receptors were gathered from a woman in her fifties or sixties with Graves' ophthalmopathy. Both conserved end residues are trimmed from each CDR3.

cdr3_aa | j_call | v_call
ASSGTSGYEQY | TRBJ2-7 | TRBV7-2
ASSPGQGSGNTIY | TRBJ1-3 | TRBV18
ASIRGGNQPRH | TRBJ1-5 | TRBV6-2/TRBV6-3
ASDLAWGGPLGEQY | TRBJ2-7 | TRBV5-5
ASSPREGAFGGYT | TRBJ1-2 | TRBV11-2
SARPWSTEAF | TRBJ1-1 | TRBV20-1
ATSGGWATDTQY | TRBJ2-3 | TRBV24-1
SAYSTSGRAVEIQY | TRBJ2-5 | TRBV20-1
ASSRGLAASSTDTQY | TRBJ2-3 | TRBV6-1
ASSQGRSYEQY | TRBJ2-7 | TRBV4-1
ASSLARTGGTAEQY | TRBJ2-7 | TRBV5-1
ASGFGRAPYEQY | TRBJ2-7 | TRBV30
ASSEVLAREGETQY | TRBJ2-5 | TRBV2
ASSESGGQGPYNEQF | TRBJ2-1 | TRBV6-1
ATSPGPGSNQPQH | TRBJ1-5 | TRBV19
ASSLVGQANTEAF | TRBJ1-1 | TRBV5-1
ASSVLDTQY | TRBJ2-3 | TRBV6-1
ASPPTEGLDTQY | TRBJ2-3 | TRBV7-9
ASSPQSGPSNTEAF | TRBJ1-1 | TRBV5-8
ASSPRRGRFNEQF | TRBJ2-1 | TRBV7-8
ASSYSSISYEQY | TRBJ2-7 | TRBV6-7
ASSTSGKSYNEQF | TRBJ2-1 | TRBV27
SAHHSGREETQY | TRBJ2-5 | TRBV20-1
ASTTYRDGGQETQY | TRBJ2-5 | TRBV27
ASSTSGIPETQY | TRBJ2-5 | TRBV19
ASSSETGAGNQPQH | TRBJ1-5 | TRBV12-3/TRBV12-4
ASNLRESGEQF | TRBJ2-1 | TRBV28
ASRQGAGTGELF | TRBJ2-2 | TRBV4-1
ASRVGTYEQY | TRBJ2-7 | TRBV6-4
SARLPGGSSYNEQF | TRBJ2-1 | TRBV20-1
ASSFRRTGFRGTDTQY | TRBJ2-3 | TRBV12-3/TRBV12-4